This entry features one T cell receptor beta chain sequence. This clone was detected once. What antigen it recognizes has not been identified. Base qualities are not provided; no much larger clone lies one nucleotide away. TCRbeta CDR3 regions were amplified from genomic DNA using the immunoSEQ Assay, a bias-controlled multiplex PCR. The study's processing was this. Within the assay, amplification of reference gene primers was used to estimate how many nucleated cells each sample contained. To quantify the absolute abundance of each unique TCRbeta CDR3 rearrangement, sequence reads were collapsed and filtered. For each sample, productive Simpson clonality was calculated as the square root of Simpson's diversity index across productive rearrangements. The table was pulled from immuneACCESS by TCRdb, which kept in-frame rearrangements only. Such tables lose some clones; where checked, under half of the loss comes from unresolved V genes, and the rest has no known cause. Clonal size and the V and J genes are those of that table, whereas D and trimming came from the DNA. The sample data list about 170,000 clones, and about 87% of these were observed just once. The ten largest account for about 26% of the sample.

Cut back by 3 bases and 8 bases, the V and J ends lie 10 bases apart. The CDR3 has 12 amino acids, counting the end cysteine and phenylalanine. CDR3 DNA is the only sequence kept; it has 36 bases, read in frame from the first base. CDR1 is given as GTSNPN and CDR2 as SVGIG, both from the germline V gene (reference sequence). This sample stems from a study of blood T cell repertoires in COVID-19 (TCRdb year 2020). For the study in its entirety: Samples covering the acute and convalescent phases of COVID-19 were provided by collaborators in the United States, Italy and Spain. The prospective study material was composed of cDNA or gDNA derived from T cells, B-cell-depleted T cells, or PBMCs. The dataset comprised deeply sampled blood TCRbeta repertoires from subjects exposed to, actively infected with, or recovered from COVID-19. A freely available public database, intended as a resource for researchers studying the immune response to SARS-CoV-2, is where the repertoires were released. Samples came from the ongoing ImmuneRACE study (first 160 participants) plus 1,254 subjects from 6 global collaborators. Sample metadata almost always included a de-identified subject ID, COVID-19 status, age in years and sex. HLA class I and class II types, where available, came from metadata supplied by the sample provider rather than from assay-based typing. Study-wide conclusions, independent of this receptor: The amount of clinical and demographic metadata varied by source and participant and was provided uncurated.

Collaborating institutions collected whole blood in K2EDTA tubes following their own protocols. For TCRbeta analysis, collaborators shipped samples as frozen whole blood, isolated PBMCs, or DNA extracted from either of those sample types. The sequence links TRBV30 to TRBJ1-4; the best D guess is TRBD1, with 5 bases matching. The receptor was derived from a man in his fifties or sixties with acute or convalescent COVID-19. The specimen sequenced was peripheral blood. Here the CDR3 is given as CAWSSTGEKLFF. The nucleotide sequence is TGTGCCTGGAGCTCTACAGGCGAAAAACTGTTTTTT.